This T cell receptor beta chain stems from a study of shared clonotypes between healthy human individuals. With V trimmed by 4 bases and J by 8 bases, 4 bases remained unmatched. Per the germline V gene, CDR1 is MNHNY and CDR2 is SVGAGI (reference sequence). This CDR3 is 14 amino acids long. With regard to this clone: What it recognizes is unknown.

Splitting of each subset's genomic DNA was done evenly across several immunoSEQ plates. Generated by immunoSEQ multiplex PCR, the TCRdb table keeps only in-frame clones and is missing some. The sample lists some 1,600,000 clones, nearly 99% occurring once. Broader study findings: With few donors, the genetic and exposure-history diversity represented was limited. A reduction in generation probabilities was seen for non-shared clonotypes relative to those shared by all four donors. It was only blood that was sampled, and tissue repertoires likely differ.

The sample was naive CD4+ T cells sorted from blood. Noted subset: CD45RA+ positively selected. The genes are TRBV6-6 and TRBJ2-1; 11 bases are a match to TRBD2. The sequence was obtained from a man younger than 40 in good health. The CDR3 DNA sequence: TGTGCCAGCAGTTCCTTACTAGCGGGAGATGAGCAGTTCTTC. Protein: CASSSLLAGDEQFF.